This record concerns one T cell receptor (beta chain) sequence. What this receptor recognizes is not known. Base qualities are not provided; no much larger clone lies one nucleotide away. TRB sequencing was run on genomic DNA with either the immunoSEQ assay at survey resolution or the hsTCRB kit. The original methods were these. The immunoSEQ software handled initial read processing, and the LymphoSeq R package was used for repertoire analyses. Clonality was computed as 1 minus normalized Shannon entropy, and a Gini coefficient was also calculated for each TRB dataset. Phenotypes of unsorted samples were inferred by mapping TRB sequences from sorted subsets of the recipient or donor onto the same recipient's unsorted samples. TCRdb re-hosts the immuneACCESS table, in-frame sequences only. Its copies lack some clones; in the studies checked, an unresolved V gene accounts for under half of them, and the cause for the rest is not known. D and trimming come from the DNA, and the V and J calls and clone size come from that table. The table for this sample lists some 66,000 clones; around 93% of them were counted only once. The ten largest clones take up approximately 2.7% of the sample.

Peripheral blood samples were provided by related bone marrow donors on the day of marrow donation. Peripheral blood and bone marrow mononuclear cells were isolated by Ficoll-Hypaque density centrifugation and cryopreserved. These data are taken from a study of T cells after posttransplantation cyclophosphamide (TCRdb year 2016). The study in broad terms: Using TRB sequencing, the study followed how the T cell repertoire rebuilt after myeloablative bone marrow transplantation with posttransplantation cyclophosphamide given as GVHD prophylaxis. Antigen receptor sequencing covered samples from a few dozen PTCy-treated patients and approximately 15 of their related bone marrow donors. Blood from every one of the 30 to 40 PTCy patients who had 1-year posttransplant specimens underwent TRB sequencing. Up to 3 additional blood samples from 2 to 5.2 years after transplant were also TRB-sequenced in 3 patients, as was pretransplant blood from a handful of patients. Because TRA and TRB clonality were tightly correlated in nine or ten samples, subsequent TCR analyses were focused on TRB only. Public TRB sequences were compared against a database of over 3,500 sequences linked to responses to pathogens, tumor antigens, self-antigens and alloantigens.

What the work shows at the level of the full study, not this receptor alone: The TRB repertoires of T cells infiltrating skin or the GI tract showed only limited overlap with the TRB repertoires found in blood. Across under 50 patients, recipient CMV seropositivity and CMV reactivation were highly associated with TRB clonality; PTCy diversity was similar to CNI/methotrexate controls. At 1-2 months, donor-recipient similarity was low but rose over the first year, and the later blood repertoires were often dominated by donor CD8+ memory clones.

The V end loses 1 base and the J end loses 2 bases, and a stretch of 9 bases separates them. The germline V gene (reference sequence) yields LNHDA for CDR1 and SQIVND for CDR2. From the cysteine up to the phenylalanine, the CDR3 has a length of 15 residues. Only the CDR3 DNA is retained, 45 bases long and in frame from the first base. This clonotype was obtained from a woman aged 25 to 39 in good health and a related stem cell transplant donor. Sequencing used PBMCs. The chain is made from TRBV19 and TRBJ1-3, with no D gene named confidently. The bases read TGTGCCAGTAGTATAGCGGCAGAGCCTGGAAACACCATATATTTT. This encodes CASSIAAEPGNTIYF.